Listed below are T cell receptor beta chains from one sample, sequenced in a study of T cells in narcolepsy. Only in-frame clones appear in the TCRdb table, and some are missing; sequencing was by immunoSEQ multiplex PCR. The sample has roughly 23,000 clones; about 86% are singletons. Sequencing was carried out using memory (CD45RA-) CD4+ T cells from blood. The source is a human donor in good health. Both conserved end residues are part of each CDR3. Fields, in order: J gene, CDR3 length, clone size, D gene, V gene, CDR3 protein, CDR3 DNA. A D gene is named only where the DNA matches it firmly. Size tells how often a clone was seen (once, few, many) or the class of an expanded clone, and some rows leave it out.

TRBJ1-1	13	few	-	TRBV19	CASRRGIRDEAFF	TGTGCCAGTAGACGTGGAATACGAGATGAAGCTTTCTTT
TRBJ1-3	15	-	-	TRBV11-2	CASSSGTKSGNTIYF	TGTGCCAGCAGCTCCGGGACAAAATCAGGAAACACCATATATTTT
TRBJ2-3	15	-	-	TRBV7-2	CASSLDGGPGDTQYF	TGTGCCAGCAGCTTAGACGGGGGGCCCGGAGATACGCAGTATTTT
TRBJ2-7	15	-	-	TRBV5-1	CASRPAGQISYEQYF	TGCGCCAGCCGACCTGCGGGACAGATCTCCTACGAGCAGTACTTC
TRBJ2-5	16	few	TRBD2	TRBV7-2	CASSLLIGGASDTQYF	TGTGCCAGCAGCTTATTGATCGGGGGGGCCTCAGATACCCAGTACTTC
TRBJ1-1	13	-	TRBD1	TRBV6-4	CASRSRDSTEAFF	TGTGCCAGCAGAAGCCGGGACAGCACTGAAGCTTTCTTT
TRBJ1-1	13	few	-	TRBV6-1	CASSERGDTEAFF	TGTGCCAGCAGTGAAAGGGGGGACACTGAAGCTTTCTTT
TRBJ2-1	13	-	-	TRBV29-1	CSVLHRANNEQFF	TGCAGCGTTTTACATAGGGCCAACAATGAGCAGTTCTTC
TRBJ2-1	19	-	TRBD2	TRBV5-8	CASSLIHLAGGSSYNEQFF	TGTGCCAGCAGCTTGATTCACCTAGCGGGGGGAAGCTCCTACAATGAGCAGTTCTTC
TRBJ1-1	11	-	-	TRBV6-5	CASNRNTEAFF	TGTGCCAGCAACAGGAACACTGAAGCTTTCTTT
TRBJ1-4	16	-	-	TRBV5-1	CASSLSKTGGNEKLFF	TGCGCCAGCAGCTTGTCAAAGACAGGAGGTAATGAAAAACTGTTTTTT
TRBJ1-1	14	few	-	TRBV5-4	CASSLPGMNTEAFF	TGTGCCAGCAGCTTGCCGGGGATGAACACTGAAGCTTTCTTT
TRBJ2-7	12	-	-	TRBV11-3	CASSPGFYEQYF	TGTGCCAGCAGCCCAGGGTTCTACGAGCAGTACTTC
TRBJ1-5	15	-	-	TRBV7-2	CASSLYQDSNQPQHF	TGTGCCAGCAGCCTTTACCAGGATAGCAATCAGCCCCAGCATTTT
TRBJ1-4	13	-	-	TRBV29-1	CSGRRGAGEKLFF	TGCAGCGGGAGGCGGGGGGCGGGAGAAAAACTGTTTTTT
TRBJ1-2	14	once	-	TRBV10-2	CASSSGGPMDGYTF	TGCGCCAGCAGTTCCGGGGGGCCTATGGATGGCTACACCTTC
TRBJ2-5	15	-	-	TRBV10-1	CASSTGSGYQETQYF	TGCGCCAGCAGTACCGGATCGGGGTACCAAGAGACCCAGTACTTC
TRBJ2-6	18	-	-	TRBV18	CASSPRASGSSGANVLTF	TGTGCCAGCTCACCACGTGCTAGTGGTAGCTCTGGGGCCAACGTCCTGACTTTC
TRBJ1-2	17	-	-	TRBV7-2	CASSSAGPRGLGTGYTF	TGTGCCAGCAGCTCCGCCGGCCCCCGGGGTCTCGGGACCGGCTACACCTTC
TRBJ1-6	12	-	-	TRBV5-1	CASSLGNSPLHF	TGCGCCAGCAGCTTGGGGAATTCACCCCTCCACTTT
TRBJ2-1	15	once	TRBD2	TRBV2	CASSETGRAASEQFF	TGTGCCAGCAGTGAGACCGGGAGGGCCGCTAGCGAGCAGTTCTTC
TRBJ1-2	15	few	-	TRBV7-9	CASSSLKGSYGGYTF	TGTGCCAGCAGCTCTTTAAAGGGCAGCTATGGTGGCTACACCTTC
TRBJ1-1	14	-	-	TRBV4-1	CASSQGSANTEAFF	TGCGCCAGCAGCCAAGGGAGTGCTAACACTGAAGCTTTCTTT
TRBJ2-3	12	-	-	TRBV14	CASGEWGRQQYF	TGTGCCAGCGGGGAATGGGGGCGGCAGCAGTATTTT
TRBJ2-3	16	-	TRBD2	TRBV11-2	CASSLIAGESTDTQYF	TGTGCCAGCAGCTTAATAGCGGGGGAAAGCACAGATACGCAGTATTTT
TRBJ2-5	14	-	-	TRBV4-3	CASSQVPAKGTQYF	TGCGCCAGCAGCCAAGTGCCTGCCAAAGGGACCCAGTACTTC
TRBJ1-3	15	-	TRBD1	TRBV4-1	CASSRDSLSGNTIYF	TGCGCCAGCAGCCGGGACAGCCTCTCTGGAAACACCATATATTTT
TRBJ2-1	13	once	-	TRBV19	CASKNQRHNEQFF	TGTGCCAGTAAGAACCAGCGTCACAATGAGCAGTTCTTC
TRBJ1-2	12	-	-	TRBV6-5	CASSLGPYGYTF	TGTGCCAGCAGTCTGGGGCCCTATGGCTACACCTTC
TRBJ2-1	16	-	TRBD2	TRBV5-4	CASSLEARGNNNEQFF	TGTGCCAGCAGCTTGGAGGCGCGGGGGAATAACAATGAGCAGTTCTTC
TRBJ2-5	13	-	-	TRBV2	CASTLLWGETQYF	TGTGCCAGCACCCTACTCTGGGGGGAGACCCAGTACTTC
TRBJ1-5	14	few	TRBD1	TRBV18	CASSPDRGRQPQHF	TGTGCCAGCTCACCGGACAGGGGGAGACAGCCCCAGCATTTT
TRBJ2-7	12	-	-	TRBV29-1	CSGGTASYEQYF	TGCAGCGGAGGGACCGCCTCCTACGAGCAGTACTTC